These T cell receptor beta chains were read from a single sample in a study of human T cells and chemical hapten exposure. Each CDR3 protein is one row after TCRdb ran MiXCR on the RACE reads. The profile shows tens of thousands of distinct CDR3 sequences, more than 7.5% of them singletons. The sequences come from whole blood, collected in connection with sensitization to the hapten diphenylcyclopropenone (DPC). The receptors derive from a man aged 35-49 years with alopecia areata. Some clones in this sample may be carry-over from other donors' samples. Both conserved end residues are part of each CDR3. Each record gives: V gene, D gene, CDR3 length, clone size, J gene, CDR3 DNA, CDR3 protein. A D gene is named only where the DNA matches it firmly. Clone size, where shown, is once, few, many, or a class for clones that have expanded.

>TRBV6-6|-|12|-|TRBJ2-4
TGTGCCTGTGGGGGAGCCAAAAACATTCAGTACTTC
CACGGAKNIQYF
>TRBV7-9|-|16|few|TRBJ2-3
TGTGCCAGCAGCTTACTGGCCGCTGGAAGCACAGATACGCAGTATTTT
CASSLLAAGSTDTQYF
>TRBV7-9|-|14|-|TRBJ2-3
TGTGCCAGCAGCTTAGTGGCCAGCACAGATACGCAGTATTTT
CASSLVASTDTQYF
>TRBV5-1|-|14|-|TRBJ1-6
TGCGCCAGCAGCCTTTGGGTTAATAATTCACCCCTCCACTTT
CASSLWVNNSPLHF
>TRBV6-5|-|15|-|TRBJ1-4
TGTGCCAGCAGTTACCAGGGACTGTCGGGAGAAAAACTGTTTTTT
CASSYQGLSGEKLFF
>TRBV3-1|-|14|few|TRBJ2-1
TGTGCCAGCAGCCCTTCGACAGCCTACAATGAGCAGTTCTTC
CASSPSTAYNEQFF
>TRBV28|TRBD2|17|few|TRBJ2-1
TGTGCCAGCAGTCCAATTGGGGCGGGAGGCTCCTACAATGAGCAGTTCTTC
CASSPIGAGGSYNEQFF
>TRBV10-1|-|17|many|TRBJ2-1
TGCGCCAGCAGTGAGTTCTATCTTTGGGCGGAATACAATGAGCAGTTCTTC
CASSEFYLWAEYNEQFF
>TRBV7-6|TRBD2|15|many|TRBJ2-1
TGTGCCAGCAGCGCGGGATGGGGGGGCTACAATGAGCAGTTCTTC
CASSAGWGGYNEQFF
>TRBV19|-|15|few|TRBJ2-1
TGTGCCAGTGGGGCGGGCCCGGGGTCCTACAATGAGCAGTTCTTC
CASGAGPGSYNEQFF
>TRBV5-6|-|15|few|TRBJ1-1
TGTGCCAGCAGCTCCGGGACCCGCCCCAACACTGAAGCTTTCTTT
CASSSGTRPNTEAFF
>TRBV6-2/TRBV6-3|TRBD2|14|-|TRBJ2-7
TGTGCCAGCAGTATACTAGCGGGAGAAGACGAGCAGTACTTC
CASSILAGEDEQYF
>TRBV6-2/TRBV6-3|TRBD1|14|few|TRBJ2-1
TGTGCCAGCAGTTGGGACAGCTCCTACAATGAGCAGTTCTTC
CASSWDSSYNEQFF
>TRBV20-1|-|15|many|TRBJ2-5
TGCAGTGCTAGGGCTACGGGGACCGCTCAAGAGACCCAGTACTTC
CSARATGTAQETQYF
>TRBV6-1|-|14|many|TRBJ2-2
TGTGCCAGCAGGGTTGACTTGAACACCGGGGAGCTGTTTTTT
CASRVDLNTGELFF
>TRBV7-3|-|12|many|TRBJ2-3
TGTGCCAGCAGCTTAGATACAGATACGCAGTATTTT
CASSLDTDTQYF
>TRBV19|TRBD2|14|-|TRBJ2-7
TGTGCCAGTACCCCAAGCGGGACTGGAATCGAGCAGTACTTC
CASTPSGTGIEQYF
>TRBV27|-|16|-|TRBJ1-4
TGTGCCAGCAGTTTATCGAGAGGGGGAACTAATGAAAAACTGTTTTTT
CASSLSRGGTNEKLFF
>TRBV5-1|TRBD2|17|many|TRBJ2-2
TGCGCCAGCAGCCCCGGAGGACTAGCGTCCGGTCACGGGGAGCTGTTTTTT
CASSPGGLASGHGELFF
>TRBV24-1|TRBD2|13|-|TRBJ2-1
TGTGCCACCAGTACCCTAGCGGGAGTGGAGCAGTTCTTC
CATSTLAGVEQFF
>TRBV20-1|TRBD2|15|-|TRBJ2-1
TGCAGTGCTGCCGGTCCGGGAGGTCGTCTGAATGAGCAGTTCTTC
CSAAGPGGRLNEQFF
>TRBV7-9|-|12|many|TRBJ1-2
TGTGCCAGCAGCGCCCAAGGATCGAGCTACACCTTC
CASSAQGSSYTF
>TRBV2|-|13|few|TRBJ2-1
TGTGCCAGCGTCCGTCAGCAAAACAATGAGCAGTTCTTC
CASVRQQNNEQFF
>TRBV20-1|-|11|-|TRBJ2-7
TGCAGCCCCCGGGGTAGTGGCGAGCAGTACTTC
CSPRGSGEQYF
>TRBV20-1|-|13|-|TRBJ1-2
TGCAGTGCTAGCGGACGGAGTAACTATGGCTACACCTTC
CSASGRSNYGYTF
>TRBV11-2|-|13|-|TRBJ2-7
TGTGCCAGCAGCTTAGTACAGGACTACGAGCAGTACTTC
CASSLVQDYEQYF
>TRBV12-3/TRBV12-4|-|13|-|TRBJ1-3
TGTGCCAGCAGTATAGGGGCTGGAAACACCATATATTTT
CASSIGAGNTIYF
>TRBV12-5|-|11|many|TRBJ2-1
TGTGCTAGTGGTTCCTACAATGAGCAGTTCTTC
CASGSYNEQFF
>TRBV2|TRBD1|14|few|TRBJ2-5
TGTGCCAGCAGTGACTCAGGGGGCCGGGAGACCCAGTACTTC
CASSDSGGRETQYF
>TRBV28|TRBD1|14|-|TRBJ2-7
TGTGCCAGCAGTAAAAGACAGGGTGTCAGCGAGCAGTACTTC
CASSKRQGVSEQYF
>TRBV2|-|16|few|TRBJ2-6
TGTGCCAGCAGGACAGGGCGGGGCTCTGGGGCCAACGTCCTGACTTTC
CASRTGRGSGANVLTF
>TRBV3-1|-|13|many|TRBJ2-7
TGTGCCAGCAGCCAAGATGAGAGCTACGAGCAGTACTTC
CASSQDESYEQYF
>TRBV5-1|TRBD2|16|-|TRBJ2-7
TGCGCCAGCAGCTTGGAGACTAGCGGGAGTTGGTACGAGCAGTACTTC
CASSLETSGSWYEQYF
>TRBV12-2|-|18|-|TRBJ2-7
TGTGCAAGTCGCATAGCGCTCAGTCGCGGCGGGAGCAACTACGAGCAGTACTTC
CASRIALSRGGSNYEQYF
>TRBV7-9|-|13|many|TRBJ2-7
TGTGCCAGCAGCCTCAGCACCTTGTCCGAGCAGTACTTC
CASSLSTLSEQYF
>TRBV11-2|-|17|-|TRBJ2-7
TGTGCCAGCAGCCCTACCCGTACAGGTTCCGGGACCTACGAGCAGTACTTC
CASSPTRTGSGTYEQYF
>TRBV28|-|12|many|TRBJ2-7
TGTGCCAGCAGTTTAAGCCCCTACGAGCAGTACTTC
CASSLSPYEQYF
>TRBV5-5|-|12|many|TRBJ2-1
TGTGCCAGCAGCCCGGATACGGATGAGCAGTTCTTC
CASSPDTDEQFF